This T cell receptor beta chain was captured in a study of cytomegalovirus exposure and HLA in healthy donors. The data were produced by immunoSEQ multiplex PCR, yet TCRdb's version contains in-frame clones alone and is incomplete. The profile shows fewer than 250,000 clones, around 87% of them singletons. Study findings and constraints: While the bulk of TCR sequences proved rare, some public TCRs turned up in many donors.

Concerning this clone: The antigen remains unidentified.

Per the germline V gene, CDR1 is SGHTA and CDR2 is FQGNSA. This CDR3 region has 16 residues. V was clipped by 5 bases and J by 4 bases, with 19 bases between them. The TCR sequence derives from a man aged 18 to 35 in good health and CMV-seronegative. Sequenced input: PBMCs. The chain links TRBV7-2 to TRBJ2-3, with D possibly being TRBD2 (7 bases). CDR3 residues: CASSRAGGGLPDTQYF. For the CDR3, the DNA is TGTGCCAGCAGCCGGGCGGGCGGGGGCCTCCCAGATACGCAGTATTTT.